The sample holds a few counts of the clone carrying this T cell receptor (beta chain). Amplification yielded TCR beta CDR3 regions, with RNA transcripts as the source. First-round RT-PCR of the TCR CDR3 relied on the HTBI primer set. One entry per CDR3 protein, called by TCRdb with MiXCR from the multiplex PCR reads. This sample has about 640,000 distinct CDR3 sequences, with less than 25% found just once. The sample belongs to a study of T cells in Graves' hyperthyroidism and ophthalmopathy. The wider study: Initial diagnosis, before any treatment, was when peripheral blood was collected.

CDR1 SQVTM and CDR2 ANQGSEA come from the germline V gene. Trimming took off 1 base at V and 5 bases at J, with 11 bases between the two ends. CDR3 length equals 13 residues. The sequence was obtained from a man aged 25 to 40 with Graves' ophthalmopathy. Sequencing input: blood. The J gene is TRBJ2-5, the V gene TRBV29-1; D remains ambiguous. CDR3 region: CSVEAVLGETQYF. Here the CDR3 DNA reads TGCAGCGTTGAAGCCGTCCTGGGGGAGACCCAGTACTTC.